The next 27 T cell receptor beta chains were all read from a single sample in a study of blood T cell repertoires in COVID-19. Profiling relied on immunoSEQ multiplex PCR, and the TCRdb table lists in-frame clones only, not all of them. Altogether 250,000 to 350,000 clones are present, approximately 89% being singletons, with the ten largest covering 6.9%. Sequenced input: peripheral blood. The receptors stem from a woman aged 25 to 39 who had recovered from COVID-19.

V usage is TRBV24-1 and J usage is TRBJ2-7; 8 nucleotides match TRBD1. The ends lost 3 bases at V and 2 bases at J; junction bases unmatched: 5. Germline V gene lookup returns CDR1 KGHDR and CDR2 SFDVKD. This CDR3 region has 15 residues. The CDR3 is CATSDATGETYEQYF. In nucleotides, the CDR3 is TGTGCCACCAGTGATGCGACAGGGGAGACCTACGAGCAGTACTTC.

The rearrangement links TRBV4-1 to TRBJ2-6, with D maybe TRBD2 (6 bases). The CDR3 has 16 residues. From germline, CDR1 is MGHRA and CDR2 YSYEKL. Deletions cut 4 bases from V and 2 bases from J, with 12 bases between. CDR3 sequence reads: CASSPFRRAGANVLTF. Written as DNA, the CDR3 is TGCGCCAGCAGCCCCTTTCGGAGGGCTGGGGCCAACGTCCTGACTTTC.

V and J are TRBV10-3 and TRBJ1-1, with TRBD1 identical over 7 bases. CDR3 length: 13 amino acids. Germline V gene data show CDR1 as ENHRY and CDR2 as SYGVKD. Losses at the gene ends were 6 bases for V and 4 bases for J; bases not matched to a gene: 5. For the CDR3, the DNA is TGTGCCATCAGCTTCGCAGGGGGCACTGAAGCTTTCTTT. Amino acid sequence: CAISFAGGTEAFF.

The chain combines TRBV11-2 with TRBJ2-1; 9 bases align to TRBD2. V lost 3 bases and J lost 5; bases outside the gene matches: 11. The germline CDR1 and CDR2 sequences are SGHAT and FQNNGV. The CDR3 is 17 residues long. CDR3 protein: CASSLSETSGRHNEQFF. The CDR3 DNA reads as TGTGCCAGCAGCTTGTCCGAAACTAGCGGGCGCCACAATGAGCAGTTCTTC.

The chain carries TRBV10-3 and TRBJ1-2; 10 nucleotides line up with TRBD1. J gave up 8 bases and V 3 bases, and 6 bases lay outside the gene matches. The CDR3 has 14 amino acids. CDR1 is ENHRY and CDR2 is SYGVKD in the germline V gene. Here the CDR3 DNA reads TGTGCCATCAGTGAAGGGACAGGGGCGCAAGGCTACACCTTC. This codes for CAISEGTGAQGYTF.

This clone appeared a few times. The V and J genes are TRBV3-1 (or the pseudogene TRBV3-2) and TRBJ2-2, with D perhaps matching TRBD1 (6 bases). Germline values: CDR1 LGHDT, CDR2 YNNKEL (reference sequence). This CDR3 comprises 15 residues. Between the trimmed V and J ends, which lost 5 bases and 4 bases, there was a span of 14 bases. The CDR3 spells CASSAGTLVTGELFF. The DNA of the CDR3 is TGTGCCAGCAGCGCCGGGACATTGGTCACCGGGGAGCTGTTTTTT.

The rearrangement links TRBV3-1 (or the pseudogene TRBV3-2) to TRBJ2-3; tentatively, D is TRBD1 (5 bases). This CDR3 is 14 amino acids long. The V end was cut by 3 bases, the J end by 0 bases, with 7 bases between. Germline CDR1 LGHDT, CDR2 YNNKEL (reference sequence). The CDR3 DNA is TGTGCCAGCAGCCAGGGGCAAAGCACAGATACGCAGTATTTT. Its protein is CASSQGQSTDTQYF.

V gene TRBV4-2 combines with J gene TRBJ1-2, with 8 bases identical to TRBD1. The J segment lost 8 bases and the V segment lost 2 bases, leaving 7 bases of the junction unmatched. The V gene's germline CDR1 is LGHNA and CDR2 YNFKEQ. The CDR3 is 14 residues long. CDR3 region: CASSQRQGSDGYTF. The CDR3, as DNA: TGTGCCAGCAGCCAAAGACAGGGGTCGGACGGCTACACCTTC.

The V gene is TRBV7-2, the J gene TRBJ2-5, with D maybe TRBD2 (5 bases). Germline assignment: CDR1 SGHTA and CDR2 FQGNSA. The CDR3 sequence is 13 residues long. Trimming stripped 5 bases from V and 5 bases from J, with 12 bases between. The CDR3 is CASSRGPQETQYF. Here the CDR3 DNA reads TGTGCCAGCAGCCGGGGTCCGCAGGAGACCCAGTACTTC.

CDR3 nucleotide sequence: TGTGCCAGCAGTTACTCGAAAGCCAGACAGGGACAAGAGACCCAGTACTTC. Translating gives CASSYSKARQGQETQYF. The V call is TRBV6-2 or TRBV6-3, the J call TRBJ2-5; 7 bases are a match to TRBD1. Trimming took 0 bases from V and 2 from J; bases not matched to a gene: 9. CDR1 MNHEY and CDR2 SVGEGT come from the germline V gene. The CDR3 sequence is 17 residues long.

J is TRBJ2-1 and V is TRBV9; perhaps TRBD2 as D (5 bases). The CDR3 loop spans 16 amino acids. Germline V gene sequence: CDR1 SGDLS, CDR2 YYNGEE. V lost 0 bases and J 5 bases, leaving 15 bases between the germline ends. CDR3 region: CASSVVSRTGDNEQFF. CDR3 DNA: TGTGCCAGCAGCGTAGTTTCCCGGACTGGGGACAATGAGCAGTTCTTC. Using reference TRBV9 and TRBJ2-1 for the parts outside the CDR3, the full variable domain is DSGVTQTPKHLITATGQRVTLRCSPRSGDLSVYWYQQSLDQGLQFLIQYYNGEERAKGNILERFSAQQFPDLHSELNLSSLELGDSALYFCASSVVSRTGDNEQFFGPGTRLTVL.

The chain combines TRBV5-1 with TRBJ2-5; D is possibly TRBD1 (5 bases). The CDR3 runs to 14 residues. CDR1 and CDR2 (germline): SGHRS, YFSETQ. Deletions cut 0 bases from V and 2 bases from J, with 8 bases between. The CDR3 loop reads CASSLAPGQETQYF. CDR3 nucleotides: TGCGCCAGCAGCTTGGCTCCAGGGCAAGAGACCCAGTACTTC.

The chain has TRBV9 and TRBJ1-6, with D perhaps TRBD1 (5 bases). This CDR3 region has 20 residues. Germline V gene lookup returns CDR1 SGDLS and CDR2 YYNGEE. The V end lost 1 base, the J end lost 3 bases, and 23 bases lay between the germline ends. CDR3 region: CASSVFYLGRGGVYNSPLHF. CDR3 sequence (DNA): TGTGCCAGCAGCGTATTTTATTTGGGGCGCGGCGGGGTCTATAATTCACCCCTCCACTTT.

The CDR3 protein is CASSWLSGNTIYF. CDR3 in DNA: TGCGCCAGCAGCTGGCTCTCTGGAAACACCATATATTTT. The chain carries TRBV5-1 and TRBJ1-3; D gene uncertain. This CDR3 region has 13 residues. CDR1 and CDR2 from the germline V gene are SGHRS and YFSETQ. Trimming pared 3 bases from V and 0 bases from J, leaving 4 bases between.

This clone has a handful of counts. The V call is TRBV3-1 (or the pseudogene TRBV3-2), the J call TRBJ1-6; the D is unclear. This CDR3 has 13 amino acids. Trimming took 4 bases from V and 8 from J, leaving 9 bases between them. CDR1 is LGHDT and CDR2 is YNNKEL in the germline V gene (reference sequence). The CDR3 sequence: CASSRVRDSPLHF. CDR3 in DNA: TGTGCCAGCAGCCGGGTGAGGGATTCACCCCTCCACTTT.

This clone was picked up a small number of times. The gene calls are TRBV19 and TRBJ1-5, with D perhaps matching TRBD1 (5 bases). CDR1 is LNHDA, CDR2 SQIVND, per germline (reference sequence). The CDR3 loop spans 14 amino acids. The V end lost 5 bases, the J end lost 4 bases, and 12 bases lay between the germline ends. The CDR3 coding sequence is TGTGCCAGTAGTGGAGGGGTGTGGAATCAGCCCCAGCATTTT. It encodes CASSGGVWNQPQHF.

The CDR3 DNA is TGTGCCAGCGTTTTTAGGGGTGGCACAGATACGCAGTATTTT. Its protein is CASVFRGGTDTQYF. This rearrangement joins TRBV2 to TRBJ2-3, with D possibly being TRBD1 (5 bases). V was pared by 8 bases and J by 1 base, with 13 bases between. CDR1 is SNHLY, CDR2 FYNNEI, per germline. The CDR3 contains 14 residues.

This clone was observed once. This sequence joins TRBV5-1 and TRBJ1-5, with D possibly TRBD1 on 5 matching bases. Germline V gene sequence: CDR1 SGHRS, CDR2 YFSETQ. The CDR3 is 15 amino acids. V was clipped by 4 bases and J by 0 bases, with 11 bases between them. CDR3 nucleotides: TGCGCCAGCAGCCTCCAGGGCTTTAGCAATCAGCCCCAGCATTTT. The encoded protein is CASSLQGFSNQPQHF.

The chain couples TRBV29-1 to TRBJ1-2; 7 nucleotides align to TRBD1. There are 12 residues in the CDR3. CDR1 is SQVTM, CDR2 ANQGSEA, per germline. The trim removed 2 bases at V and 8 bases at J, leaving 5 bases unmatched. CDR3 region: CSVEKTGAGYTF. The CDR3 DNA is TGCAGCGTTGAAAAAACAGGGGCCGGCTACACCTTC.

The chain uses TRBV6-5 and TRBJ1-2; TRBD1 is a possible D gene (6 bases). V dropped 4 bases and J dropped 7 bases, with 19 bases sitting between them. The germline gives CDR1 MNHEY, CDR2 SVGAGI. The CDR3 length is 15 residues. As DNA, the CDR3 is TGTGCCAGCAGTTCGGAAGTCGGACAGTACCGTGGCTACACCTTC. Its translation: CASSSEVGQYRGYTF.

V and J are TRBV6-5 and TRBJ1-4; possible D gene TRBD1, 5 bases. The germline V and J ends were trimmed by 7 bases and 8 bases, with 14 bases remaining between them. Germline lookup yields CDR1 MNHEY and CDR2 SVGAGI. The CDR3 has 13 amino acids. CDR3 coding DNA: TGTGCCAGCAACCACAGGTACGGCGAAAAACTGTTTTTT. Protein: CASNHRYGEKLFF.

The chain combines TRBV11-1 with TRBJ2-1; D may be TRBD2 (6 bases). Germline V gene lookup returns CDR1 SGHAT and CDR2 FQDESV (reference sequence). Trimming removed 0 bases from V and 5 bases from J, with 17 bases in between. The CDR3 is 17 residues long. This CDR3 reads CASSLASGSSRDNEQFF. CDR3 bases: TGTGCCAGCAGCTTAGCTAGCGGTTCCTCTCGGGACAATGAGCAGTTCTTC. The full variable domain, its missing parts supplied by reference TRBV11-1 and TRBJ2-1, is EAEVAQSPRYKITEKSQAVAFWCDPISGHATLYWYRQILGQGPELLVQFQDESVVDDSQLPKDRFSAERLKGVDSTLKIQPAELGDSAMYLCASSLASGSSRDNEQFFGPGTRLTVL.

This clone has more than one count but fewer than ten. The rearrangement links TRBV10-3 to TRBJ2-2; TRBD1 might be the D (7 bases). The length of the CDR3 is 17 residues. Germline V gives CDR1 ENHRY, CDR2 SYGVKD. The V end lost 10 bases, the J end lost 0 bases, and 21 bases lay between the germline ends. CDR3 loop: CATLDRTTPSNTGELFF. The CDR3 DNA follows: TGTGCCACCCTGGACAGGACTACTCCTTCGAACACCGGGGAGCTGTTTTTT.

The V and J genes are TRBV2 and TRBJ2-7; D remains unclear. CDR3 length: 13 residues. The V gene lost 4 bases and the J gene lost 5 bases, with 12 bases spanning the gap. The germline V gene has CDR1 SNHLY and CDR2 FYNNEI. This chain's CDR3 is CASSVLTVNEQYF. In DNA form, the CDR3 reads TGTGCCAGCAGTGTCCTAACTGTCAACGAGCAGTACTTC.

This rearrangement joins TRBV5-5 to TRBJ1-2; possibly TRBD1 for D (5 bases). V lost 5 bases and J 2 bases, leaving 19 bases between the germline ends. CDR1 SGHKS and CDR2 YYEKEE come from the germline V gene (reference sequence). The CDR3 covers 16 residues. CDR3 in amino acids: CASRGQGAQSNYGYTF. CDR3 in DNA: TGTGCCAGCAGAGGGCAGGGCGCCCAATCAAACTATGGCTACACCTTC.

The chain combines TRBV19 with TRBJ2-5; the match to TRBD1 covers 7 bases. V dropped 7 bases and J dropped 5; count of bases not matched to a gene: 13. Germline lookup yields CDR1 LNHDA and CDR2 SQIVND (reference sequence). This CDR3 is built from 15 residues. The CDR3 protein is CASKVRRGSWETQYF. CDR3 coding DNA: TGTGCCAGTAAGGTCCGCAGGGGGTCTTGGGAGACCCAGTACTTC.

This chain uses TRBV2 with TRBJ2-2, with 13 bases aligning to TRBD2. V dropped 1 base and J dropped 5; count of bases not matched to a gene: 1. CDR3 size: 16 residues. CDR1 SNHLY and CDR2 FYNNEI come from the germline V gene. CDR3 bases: TGTGCCAGCAGTGAAGGACTAGCGGGGGGTACCGGGGAGCTGTTTTTT. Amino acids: CASSEGLAGGTGELFF.